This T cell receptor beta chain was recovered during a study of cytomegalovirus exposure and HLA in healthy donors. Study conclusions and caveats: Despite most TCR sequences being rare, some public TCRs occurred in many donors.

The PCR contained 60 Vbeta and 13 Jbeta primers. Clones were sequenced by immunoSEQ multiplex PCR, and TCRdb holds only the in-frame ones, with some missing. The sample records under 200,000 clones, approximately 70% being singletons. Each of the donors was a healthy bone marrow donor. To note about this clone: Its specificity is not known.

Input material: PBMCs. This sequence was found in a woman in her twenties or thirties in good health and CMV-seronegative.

The CDR3 reads CASSIYRDRGSEQYF. CDR3 DNA sequence: TGTGCCAGCAGTATATACCGGGACAGGGGCAGCGAGCAGTACTTC. This chain links TRBV27 with TRBJ2-7, with 10 bases that match TRBD1. This CDR3 has 15 amino acids. The V gene's germline CDR1 is MNHEY and CDR2 SMNVEV (reference sequence). Trimming removed 5 bases from V and 6 bases from J; junction bases left unmatched: 10.